This entry is about one T cell receptor (beta chain). No antigen is known for it. This entry belongs to a study of B cell selection in AIRE deficiency. V trimming: 3 bases; J trimming: 2 bases; junction bases outside the gene matches: 1. Germline assignment: CDR1 SGDLS and CDR2 YYNGEE. This CDR3 comprises 14 residues. Sequencing used immunoSEQ multiplex PCR; TCRdb keeps in-frame clones, though not all of them. The sample has fewer than 30,000 clones; roughly 96% are singletons. Sorting defined conventional CD4 T cells as CD4+CD127+. Study-level points and caveats: About 30.6% of healthy-shared Treg sequences were found among patient Tconv cells. Shorter CDR3s marked shared Treg sequences, biased toward few non-templated insertions.

Sequenced input: conventional CD4+ T cells sorted from PBMCs. The chain is built from TRBV9 and TRBJ2-5, with 10 bases fitting TRBD2. The TCR sequence derives from a human donor with AIRE deficiency. CDR3 nucleotides: TGTGCCAGCAGCGAGACTAGCGGGCAAGAGACCCAGTACTTC. It codes for CASSETSGQETQYF. The full variable domain, with the rest looked up from reference TRBV9 and TRBJ2-5, is DSGVTQTPKHLITATGQRVTLRCSPRSGDLSVYWYQQSLDQGLQFLIQYYNGEERAKGNILERFSAQQFPDLHSELNLSSLELGDSALYFCASSETSGQETQYFGPGTRLLVL.